This TCR beta chain was identified in a study of CD8+ T cells in alopecia areata. Points from the study as a whole: Relative to normal scalp, lesional scalp, especially alopecia totalis/universalis, showed higher clonality. TCR sharing was clearer in mice than between patients, perhaps partly owing to patient HLA diversity.

Comments on this clone: No antigen is known for it.

Cell sorting was applied to PBMCs, and CD4+ and CD8+ T cells were collected. Extraction of RNA preceded its reverse transcription into cDNA, which served as the sequencing template. Produced via immunoSEQ multiplex PCR; TCRdb's table is partial and in-frame only. The data show some 160,000 clones, approximately 60% seen once. V gave up 4 bases and J gave up 9 bases, with 14 bases separating them. This CDR3 is built from 13 residues. Germline lookup yields CDR1 SGHDT and CDR2 YYEEEE. Sequenced material: CD8+ T cells sorted from blood. V usage is TRBV5-6 and J usage is TRBJ2-1; weak D call: TRBD2 (6 bases). This clonotype was sampled from a human donor in good health. CDR3 in DNA: TGTGCCAGCAGCCCGACTAGGATCGGTGAGCAGTTCTTC. This sequence encodes CASSPTRIGEQFF.